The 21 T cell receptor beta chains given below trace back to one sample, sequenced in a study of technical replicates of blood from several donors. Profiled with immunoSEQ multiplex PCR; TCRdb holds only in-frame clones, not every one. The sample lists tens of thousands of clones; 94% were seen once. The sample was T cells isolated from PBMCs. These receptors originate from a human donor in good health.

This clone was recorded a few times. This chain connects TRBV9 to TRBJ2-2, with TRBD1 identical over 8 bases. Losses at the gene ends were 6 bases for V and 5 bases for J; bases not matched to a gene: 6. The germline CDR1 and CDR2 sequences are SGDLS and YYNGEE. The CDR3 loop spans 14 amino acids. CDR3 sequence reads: CASMQTGDTGELFF. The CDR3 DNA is TGTGCCAGCATGCAGACAGGGGATACCGGGGAGCTGTTTTTT.

Here the CDR3 reads CASSQLGDTGELFF. The CDR3 DNA reads TGTGCCAGCAGCCAATTAGGGGACACCGGGGAGCTGTTTTTT. J is TRBJ2-2 and V is TRBV4-2; D possibly corresponds to TRBD1 (5 bases). V lost 2 bases to trimming and J lost 3 bases, with 7 bases between them. The CDR3 has 14 amino acids. The germline gives CDR1 LGHNA, CDR2 YNFKEQ.

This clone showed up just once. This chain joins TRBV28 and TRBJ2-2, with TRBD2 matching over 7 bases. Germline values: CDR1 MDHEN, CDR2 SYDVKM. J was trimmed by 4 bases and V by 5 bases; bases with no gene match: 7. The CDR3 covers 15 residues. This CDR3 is CASSLWGGRTGELFF. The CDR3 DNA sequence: TGTGCCAGCAGTCTGTGGGGGGGTCGCACCGGGGAGCTGTTTTTT.

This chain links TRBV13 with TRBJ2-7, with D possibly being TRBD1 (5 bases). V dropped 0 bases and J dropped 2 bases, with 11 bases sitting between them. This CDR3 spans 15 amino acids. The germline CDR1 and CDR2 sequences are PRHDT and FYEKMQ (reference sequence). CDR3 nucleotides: TGTGCCAGCAGCTTAGGTCTCACAGGAGCCTACGAGCAGTACTTC. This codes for CASSLGLTGAYEQYF.

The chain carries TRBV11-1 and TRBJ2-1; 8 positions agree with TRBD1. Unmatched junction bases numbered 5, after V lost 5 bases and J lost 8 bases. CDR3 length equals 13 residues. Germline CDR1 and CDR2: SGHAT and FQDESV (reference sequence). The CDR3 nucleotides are TGTGCCAGCAGCCCAGACAGGGGCCATGAGCAGTTCTTC. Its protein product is CASSPDRGHEQFF.

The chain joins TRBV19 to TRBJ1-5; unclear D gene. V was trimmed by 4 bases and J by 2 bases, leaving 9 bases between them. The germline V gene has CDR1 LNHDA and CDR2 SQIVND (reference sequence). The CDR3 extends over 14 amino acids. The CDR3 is CASSTLTRNQPQHF. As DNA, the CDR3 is TGTGCCAGTAGTACGTTGACACGCAATCAGCCCCAGCATTTT.

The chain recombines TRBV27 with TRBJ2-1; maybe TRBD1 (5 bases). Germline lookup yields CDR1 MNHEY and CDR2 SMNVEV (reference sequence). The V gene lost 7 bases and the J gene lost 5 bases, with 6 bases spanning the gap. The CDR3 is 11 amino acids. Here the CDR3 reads CASKGDNEQFF. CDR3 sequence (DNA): TGTGCCAGCAAAGGGGACAATGAGCAGTTCTTC.

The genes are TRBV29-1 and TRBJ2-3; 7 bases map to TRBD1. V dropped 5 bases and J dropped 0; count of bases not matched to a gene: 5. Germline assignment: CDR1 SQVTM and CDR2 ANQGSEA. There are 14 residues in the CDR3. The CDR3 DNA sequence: TGCAGCGTTCCGGGACAGATGAGCACAGATACGCAGTATTTT. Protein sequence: CSVPGQMSTDTQYF.

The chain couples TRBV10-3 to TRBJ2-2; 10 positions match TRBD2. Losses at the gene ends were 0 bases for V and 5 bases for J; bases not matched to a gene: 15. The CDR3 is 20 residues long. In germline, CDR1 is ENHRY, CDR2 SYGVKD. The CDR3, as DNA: TGTGCCATCAGTGAGTCCCTAACACCCCCTAGCGGGAGAGGTACCGGGGAGCTGTTTTTT. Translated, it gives CAISESLTPPSGRGTGELFF.

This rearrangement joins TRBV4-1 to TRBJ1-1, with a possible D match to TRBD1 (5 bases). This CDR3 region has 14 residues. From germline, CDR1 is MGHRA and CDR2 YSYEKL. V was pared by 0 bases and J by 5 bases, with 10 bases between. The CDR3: CASSQEWEGTEAFF. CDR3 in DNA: TGCGCCAGCAGCCAAGAATGGGAGGGGACTGAAGCTTTCTTT.

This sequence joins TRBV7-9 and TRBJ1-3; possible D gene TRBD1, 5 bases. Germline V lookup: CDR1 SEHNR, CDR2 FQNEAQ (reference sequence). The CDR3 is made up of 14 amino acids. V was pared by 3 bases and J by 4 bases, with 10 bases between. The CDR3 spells CASSFGGIGNTIYF. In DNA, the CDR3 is TGTGCCAGCAGCTTCGGGGGGATAGGAAACACCATATATTTT.

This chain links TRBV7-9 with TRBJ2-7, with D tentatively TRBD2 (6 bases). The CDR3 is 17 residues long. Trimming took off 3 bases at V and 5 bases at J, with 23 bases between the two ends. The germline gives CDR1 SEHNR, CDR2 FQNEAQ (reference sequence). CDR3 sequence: CASSFLTDTKAGHEQYF. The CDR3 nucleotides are TGTGCCAGCAGCTTTCTAACTGACACAAAGGCGGGGCACGAGCAGTACTTC.

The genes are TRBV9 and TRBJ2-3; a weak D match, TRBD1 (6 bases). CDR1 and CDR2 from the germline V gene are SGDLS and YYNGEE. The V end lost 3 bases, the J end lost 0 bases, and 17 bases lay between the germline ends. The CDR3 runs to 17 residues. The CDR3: CASSGPTRGPSTDTQYF. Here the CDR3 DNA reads TGTGCCAGCAGCGGACCAACCAGGGGACCTAGCACAGATACGCAGTATTTT.

The CDR3 sequence: CASSLIPGSMNTEAFF. The CDR3 nucleotides are TGTGCCAGCAGCTTGATACCGGGAAGTATGAACACTGAAGCTTTCTTT. The rearrangement links TRBV5-6 to TRBJ1-1; D call uncertain. Germline CDR1 SGHDT, CDR2 YYEEEE. V was pared by 1 base and J by 0 bases, with 13 bases between. The length of the CDR3 is 16 residues.

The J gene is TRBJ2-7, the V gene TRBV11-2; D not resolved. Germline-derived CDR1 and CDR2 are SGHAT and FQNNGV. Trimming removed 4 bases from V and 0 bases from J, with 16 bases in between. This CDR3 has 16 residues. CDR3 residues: CASSSITRLLSYEQYF. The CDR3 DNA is TGTGCCAGCAGCTCAATCACACGACTCCTCTCCTACGAGCAGTACTTC.

Here the CDR3 reads CASSLIGGYEQYF. CDR3 in DNA: TGTGCCAGCAGTTTAATTGGAGGGTACGAGCAGTACTTC. The chain has TRBV28 and TRBJ2-7; D may be TRBD2 (6 bases). CDR1 and CDR2 (germline): MDHEN, SYDVKM. Trimming removed 2 bases from V and 4 bases from J, with 9 bases in between. The CDR3 extends over 13 amino acids.

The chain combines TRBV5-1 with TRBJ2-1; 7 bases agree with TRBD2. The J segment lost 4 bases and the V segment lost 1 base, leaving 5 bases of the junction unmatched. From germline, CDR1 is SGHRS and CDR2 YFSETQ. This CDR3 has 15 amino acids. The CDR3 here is CASSLTGGYYNEQFF. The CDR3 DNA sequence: TGCGCCAGCAGCTTGACGGGAGGCTATTACAATGAGCAGTTCTTC.

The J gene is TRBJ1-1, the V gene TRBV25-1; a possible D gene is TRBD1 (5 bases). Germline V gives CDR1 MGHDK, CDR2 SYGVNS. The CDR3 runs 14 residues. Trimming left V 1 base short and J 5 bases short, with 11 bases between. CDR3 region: CASSELSAGTEAFF. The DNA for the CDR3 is TGTGCCAGCAGTGAATTATCGGCAGGGACTGAAGCTTTCTTT.

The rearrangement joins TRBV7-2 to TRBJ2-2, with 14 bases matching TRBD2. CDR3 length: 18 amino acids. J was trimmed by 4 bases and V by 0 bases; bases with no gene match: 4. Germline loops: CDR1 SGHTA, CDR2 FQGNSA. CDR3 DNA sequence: TGTGCCAGCAGCTTAGCGGGACTAGCGGGAGTCTCCACCGGGGAGCTGTTTTTT. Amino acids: CASSLAGLAGVSTGELFF.

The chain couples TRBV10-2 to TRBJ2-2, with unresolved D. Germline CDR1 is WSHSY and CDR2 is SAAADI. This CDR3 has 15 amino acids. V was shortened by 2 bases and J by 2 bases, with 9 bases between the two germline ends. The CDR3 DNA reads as TGCGCCAGCAGTGAGACAAGACAAAACACCGGGGAGCTGTTTTTT. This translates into CASSETRQNTGELFF.

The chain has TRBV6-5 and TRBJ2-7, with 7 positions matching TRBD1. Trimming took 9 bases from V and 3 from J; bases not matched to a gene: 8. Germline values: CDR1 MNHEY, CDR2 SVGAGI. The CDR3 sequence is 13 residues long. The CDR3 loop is CASSGTVNYEQYF. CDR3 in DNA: TGTGCCAGTTCCGGGACAGTTAACTACGAGCAGTACTTC.